Shown below are 2 T cell receptor beta chains from a single sample sequenced in a study of T cells of healthy individuals. TCRdb redid the calling of the 5' RACE reads with MiXCR, one entry per CDR3 protein. Counted here are 40,000 to 60,000 distinct CDR3 sequences, roughly 15% occurring once; the ten biggest clones make up 15% to 20%. The receptors were sampled from a human donor in good health.

The chain employs TRBV7-2 and TRBJ1-2; D remains unclear. This CDR3 is 14 amino acids long. CDR1 and CDR2 (germline): SGHTA, FQGNSA. V lost 0 bases to trimming and J lost 6 bases, with 11 bases between them. The CDR3, as DNA: TGTGCCAGCAGCTTAGCGCGGGCAGGAGATGGCTACACCTTC. Amino acid sequence: CASSLARAGDGYTF.

This clonotype was seen only a few times. This sequence joins TRBV5-4 and TRBJ2-3; D not certain. V was trimmed by 0 bases and J by 4 bases, leaving 6 bases between them. From germline, CDR1 is SGHNT and CDR2 YYREEE (reference sequence). The CDR3 is 13 amino acids. The CDR3 coding sequence is TGTGCCAGCAGCTTGGAAAGGGCAGATACGCAGTATTTT. Translating gives CASSLERADTQYF.